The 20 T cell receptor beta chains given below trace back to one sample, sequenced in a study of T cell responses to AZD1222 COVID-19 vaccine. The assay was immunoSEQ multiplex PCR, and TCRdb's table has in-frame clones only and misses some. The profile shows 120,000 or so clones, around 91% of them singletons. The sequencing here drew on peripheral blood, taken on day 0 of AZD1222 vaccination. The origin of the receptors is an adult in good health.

The CDR3 loop reads CASSGDRVRYGYTF. Written as DNA, the CDR3 is TGTGCCAGCAGCGGGGACAGGGTGCGATATGGCTACACCTTC. The rearrangement links TRBV9 to TRBJ1-2; 9 nucleotides align to TRBD1. CDR1 is SGDLS and CDR2 is YYNGEE in the germline V gene. The CDR3 is 14 amino acids. V was clipped by 3 bases and J by 5 bases; unmatched bases: 5.

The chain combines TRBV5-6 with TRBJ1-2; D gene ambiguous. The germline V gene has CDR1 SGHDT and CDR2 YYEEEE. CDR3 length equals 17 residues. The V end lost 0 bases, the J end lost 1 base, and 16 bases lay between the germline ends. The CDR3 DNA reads TGTGCCAGCAGCTTGGTCGGCAGGAGCTCCTATAACTATGGCTACACCTTC. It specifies CASSLVGRSSYNYGYTF.

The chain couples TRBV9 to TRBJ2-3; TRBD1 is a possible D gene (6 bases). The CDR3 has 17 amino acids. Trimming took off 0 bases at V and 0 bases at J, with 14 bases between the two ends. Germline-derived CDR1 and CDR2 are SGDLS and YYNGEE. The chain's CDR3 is CASSVGPGTTSTDTQYF. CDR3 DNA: TGTGCCAGCAGCGTAGGGCCCGGGACAACTAGCACAGATACGCAGTATTTT. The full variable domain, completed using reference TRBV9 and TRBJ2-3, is DSGVTQTPKHLITATGQRVTLRCSPRSGDLSVYWYQQSLDQGLQFLIQYYNGEERAKGNILERFSAQQFPDLHSELNLSSLELGDSALYFCASSVGPGTTSTDTQYFGPGTRLTVL.

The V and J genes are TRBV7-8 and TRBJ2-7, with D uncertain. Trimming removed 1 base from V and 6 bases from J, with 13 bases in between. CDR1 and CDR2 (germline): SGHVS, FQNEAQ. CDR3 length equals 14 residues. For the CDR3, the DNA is TGTGCCAGCAGCTTAGGACGAACCCCATCCGAGCAGTACTTC. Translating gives CASSLGRTPSEQYF.

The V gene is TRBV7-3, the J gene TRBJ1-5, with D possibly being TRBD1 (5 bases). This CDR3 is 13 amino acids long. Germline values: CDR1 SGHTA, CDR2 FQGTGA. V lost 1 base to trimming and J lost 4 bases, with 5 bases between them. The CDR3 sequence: CASSLRTNQPQHF. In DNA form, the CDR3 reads TGTGCCAGCAGCTTAAGGACAAATCAGCCCCAGCATTTT.

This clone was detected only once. CDR3 coding DNA: TGTGCCTGGAGGGGGACAGGGGGTGGCGGCTACACCTTC. Translating it yields CAWRGTGGGGYTF. V gene TRBV30 combines with J gene TRBJ1-2; 11 bases are a match to TRBD1. After removal of 3 bases from V and 8 bases from J, the junction contained 5 bases not matched to a gene. Germline CDR1 and CDR2: GTSNPN and SVGIG (reference sequence). This CDR3 contains 13 residues.

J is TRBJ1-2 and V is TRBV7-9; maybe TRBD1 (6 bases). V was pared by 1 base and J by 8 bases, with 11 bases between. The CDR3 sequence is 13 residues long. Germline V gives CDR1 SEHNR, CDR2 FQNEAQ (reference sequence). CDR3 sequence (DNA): TGTGCCAGCAGCTTAGTCCCAAGGGGGGGCTACACCTTC. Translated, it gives CASSLVPRGGYTF.

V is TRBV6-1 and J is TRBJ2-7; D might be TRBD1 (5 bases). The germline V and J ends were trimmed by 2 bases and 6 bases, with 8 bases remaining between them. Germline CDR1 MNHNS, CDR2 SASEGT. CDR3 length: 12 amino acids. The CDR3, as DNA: TGTGCCAGCAGTGAAAGAAGGGGCGAGCAGTACGTC. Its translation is CASSERRGEQYV.

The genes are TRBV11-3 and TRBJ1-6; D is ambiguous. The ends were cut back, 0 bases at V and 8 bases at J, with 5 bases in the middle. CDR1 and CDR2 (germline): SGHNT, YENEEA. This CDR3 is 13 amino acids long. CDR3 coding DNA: TGTGCCAGCAGCTTAGATCTCCATTCACCCCTCCACTTT. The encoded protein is CASSLDLHSPLHF.

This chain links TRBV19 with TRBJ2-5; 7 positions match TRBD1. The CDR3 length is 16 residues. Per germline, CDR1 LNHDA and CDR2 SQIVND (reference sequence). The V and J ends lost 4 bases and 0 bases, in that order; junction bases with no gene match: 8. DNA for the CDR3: TGTGCCAGTAGTAGAACTCAACAGGGGAACCAAGAGACCCAGTACTTC. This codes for CASSRTQQGNQETQYF.

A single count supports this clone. The CDR3 region is CASSLAGQPNEKLFF. DNA of the CDR3: TGTGCCAGCAGCTTAGCGGGACAGCCTAATGAAAAACTGTTTTTT. The chain uses TRBV11-1 and TRBJ1-4, with 7 bases identical to TRBD1. The CDR3 contains 15 residues. The V gene's germline CDR1 is SGHAT and CDR2 FQDESV (reference sequence). J gave up 3 bases and V 0 bases, and 1 base lay outside the gene matches.

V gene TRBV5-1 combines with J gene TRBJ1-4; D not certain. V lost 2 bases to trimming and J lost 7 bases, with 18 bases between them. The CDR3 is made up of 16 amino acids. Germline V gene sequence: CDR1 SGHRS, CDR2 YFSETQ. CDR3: CASSLQPHARGEKLFF. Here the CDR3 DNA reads TGCGCCAGCAGCTTACAGCCCCACGCTCGAGGTGAAAAACTGTTTTTT.

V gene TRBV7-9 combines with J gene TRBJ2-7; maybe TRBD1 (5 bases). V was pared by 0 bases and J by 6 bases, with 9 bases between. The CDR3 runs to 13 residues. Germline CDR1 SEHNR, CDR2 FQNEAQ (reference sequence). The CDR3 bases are TGTGCCAGCAGCTTAGCAGGGGTAAGCGAGCAGTACGTC. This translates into CASSLAGVSEQYV.

The CDR3 here is CASREGASGPSSYNEQFF. DNA for the CDR3: TGTGCCAGCAGAGAGGGGGCTAGCGGACCGAGCTCCTACAATGAGCAGTTCTTC. The chain joins TRBV21-1 to TRBJ2-1. TRBV21-1 is an annotated pseudogene. The CDR3 totals 18 residues.

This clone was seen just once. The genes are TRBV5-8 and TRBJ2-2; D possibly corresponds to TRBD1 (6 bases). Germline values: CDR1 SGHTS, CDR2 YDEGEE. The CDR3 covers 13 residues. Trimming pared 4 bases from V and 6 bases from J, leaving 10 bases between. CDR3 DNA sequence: TGTGCCAGCAGCGTACAGGGTTCCGGGGAGCTGTTTTTT. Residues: CASSVQGSGELFF. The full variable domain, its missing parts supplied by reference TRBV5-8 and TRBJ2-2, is EAGVTQSPTHLIKTRGQQATLRCSPISGHTSVYWYQQALGLGLQFLLWYDEGEERNRGNFPPRFSGRQFPNYSSELNVNALELEDSALYLCASSVQGSGELFFGEGSRLTVL.

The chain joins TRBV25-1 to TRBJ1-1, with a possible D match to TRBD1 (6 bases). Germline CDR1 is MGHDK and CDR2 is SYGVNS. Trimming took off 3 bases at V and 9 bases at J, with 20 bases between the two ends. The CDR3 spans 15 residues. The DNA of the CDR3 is TGTGCCAGCAGTGATGAGGGGGGGGCAGCGAGACAAGCTTTCTTT. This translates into CASSDEGGAARQAFF.

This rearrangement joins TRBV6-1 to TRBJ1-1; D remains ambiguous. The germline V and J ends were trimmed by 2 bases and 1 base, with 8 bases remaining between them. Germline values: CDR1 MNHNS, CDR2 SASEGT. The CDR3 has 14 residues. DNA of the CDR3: TGTGCCAGCAGTGAATTGTGGACGAACACTGAAGCTTTCTTT. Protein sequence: CASSELWTNTEAFF.

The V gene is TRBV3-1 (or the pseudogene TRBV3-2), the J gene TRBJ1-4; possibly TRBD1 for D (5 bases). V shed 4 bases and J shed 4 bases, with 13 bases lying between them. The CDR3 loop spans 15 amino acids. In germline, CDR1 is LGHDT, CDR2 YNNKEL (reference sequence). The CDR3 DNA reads TGTGCCAGCAGCCCCCGGGACGGAAGTAATGAAAAACTGTTTTTT. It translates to CASSPRDGSNEKLFF.

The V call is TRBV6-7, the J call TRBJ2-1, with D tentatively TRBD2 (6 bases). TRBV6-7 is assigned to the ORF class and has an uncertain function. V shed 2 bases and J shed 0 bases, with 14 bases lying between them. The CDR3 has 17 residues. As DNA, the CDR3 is TGTGCCAGCAGTTACCCAGTAGCGGAGAGCTCCTACAATGAGCAGTTCTTC. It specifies CASSYPVAESSYNEQFF.

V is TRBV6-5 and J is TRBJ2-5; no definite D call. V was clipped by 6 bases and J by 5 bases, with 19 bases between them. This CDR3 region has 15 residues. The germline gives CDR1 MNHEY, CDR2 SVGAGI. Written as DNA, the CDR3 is TGTGCCAGCAGACGACACCCATTCCTTTCGGAGACCCAGTACTTC. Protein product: CASRRHPFLSETQYF.